The next 23 T cell receptor beta chains were all read from a single sample in a study of Graves' ophthalmopathy and Graves' hyperthyroidism. Amplified material comprised TCR beta CDR3 regions derived from RNA transcripts. RT-PCR in the first round used HTBI primers; a second-round multiplex PCR followed. Using its own MiXCR run on the multiplex PCR reads, TCRdb lists one record per CDR3 protein. Of hundreds of thousands of distinct CDR3 sequences detected, about 41% appear once; the ten largest clones hold 3% to 3.5%. The sample was peripheral blood. The receptors were gathered from an adult man with Graves' ophthalmopathy.

The chain recombines TRBV29-1 with TRBJ2-3; the D gene is possibly TRBD2 (5 bases). Per germline, CDR1 SQVTM and CDR2 ANQGSEA. With 7 bases removed from V and 1 base from J, the gap between germline ends came to 18 bases. The CDR3 extends over 15 amino acids. This chain's CDR3 is CSASNLTLRTDTQYF. CDR3 nucleotides: TGCAGCGCTAGCAATTTAACCCTTCGCACAGATACGCAGTATTTT.

This clonotype was picked up many times. This chain connects TRBV10-3 to TRBJ1-3; 8 bases fit TRBD1. The CDR3 length is 16 residues. Germline CDR1 is ENHRY and CDR2 is SYGVKD. Unmatched junction bases numbered 7, after V lost 2 bases and J lost 4 bases. The CDR3 is CAISEGQGLWGNTIYF. The CDR3 DNA sequence: TGTGCCATCAGTGAGGGACAGGGCCTCTGGGGAAACACCATATATTTT.

This clonotype was counted a few times. This chain uses TRBV6-1 with TRBJ1-5; no firm D call. V lost 6 bases, J lost 10 bases, and 10 bases lay in between. Germline-derived CDR1 and CDR2 are MNHNS and SASEGT. The CDR3 sequence is 11 residues long. The CDR3 region is CASRVWGPQHF. DNA for the CDR3: TGTGCCAGCAGAGTTTGGGGACCCCAGCATTTT.

The chain is built from TRBV25-1 and TRBJ2-2; 12 bases are a match to TRBD1. The germline gives CDR1 MGHDK, CDR2 SYGVNS. The V gene end was trimmed by 7 bases and the J gene end by 4 bases; junction bases not matched to a gene: 7. This CDR3 spans 16 amino acids. CDR3 coding DNA: TGTGCCAGCACTCCGGGACAGGGGGCCTTCACCGGGGAGCTGTTTTTT. This codes for CASTPGQGAFTGELFF.

This clonotype was found a few times. This chain connects TRBV11-2 to TRBJ1-2; a possible D gene is TRBD1 (6 bases). The CDR3 extends over 16 amino acids. The germline gives CDR1 SGHAT, CDR2 FQNNGV. Trimming shortened V by 5 bases and J by 1 base, and 17 bases separated the two germline ends. CDR3 in DNA: TGTGCCAGCAGCATGTCCGGGACACTAAATAACTATGGCTACACCTTC. Its translation is CASSMSGTLNNYGYTF.

This clonotype was picked up many times. V usage is TRBV4-1 and J usage is TRBJ2-7; 7 positions agree with TRBD1. Germline lookup yields CDR1 MGHRA and CDR2 YSYEKL. The ends lost 2 bases at V and 6 bases at J; junction bases unmatched: 7. This CDR3 region has 14 residues. Here the CDR3 DNA reads TGCGCCAGCAGCCAATTCGACAGGGCCCGCGAGCAGTACTTC. It codes for CASSQFDRAREQYF.

The chain links TRBV12-3 or TRBV12-4 to TRBJ1-5; 7 bases match TRBD1. V gave up 1 base and J gave up 2 bases; unmatched junction bases: 11. The CDR3 runs to 18 residues. The CDR3: CASSLGRLGGRRNQPQHF. The CDR3 DNA reads TGTGCCAGCAGTTTAGGGAGATTAGGGGGCCGGCGCAATCAGCCCCAGCATTTT.

This clonotype showed up many times. The chain links TRBV9 to TRBJ1-2; 8 nucleotides line up with TRBD1. The junction had 6 bases not matched to a gene; V was cut back by 3 bases and J by 8 bases. Germline V CDR1 and CDR2: SGDLS, YYNGEE. This CDR3 region has 13 residues. The CDR3 nucleotides are TGTGCCAGCAGCGGAGACAGGGGATTAGGCTACACCTTC. Its protein product is CASSGDRGLGYTF.

The genes are TRBV29-1 and TRBJ1-4; perhaps TRBD1 as D (5 bases). This CDR3 contains 15 residues. Trimming took 7 bases from V and 0 from J, leaving 15 bases between them. Germline lookup yields CDR1 SQVTM and CDR2 ANQGSEA. The CDR3 sequence is CSATKGTATNEKLFF. The CDR3 nucleotides read TGCAGCGCGACGAAGGGGACCGCAACTAATGAAAAACTGTTTTTT.

This clonotype was counted many times. The junction differs from germline at one of its ends, possibly a read error. The V and J genes are TRBV5-5 and TRBJ2-5; TRBD2 is a possible D gene (6 bases). CDR1 is SGHKS, CDR2 YYEKEE, per germline (reference sequence). This CDR3 is 14 amino acids long. The CDR3 protein is CASSLGTPQETQYF. The CDR3 nucleotides read TGCGCCAGCAGCCTCGGGACTCCGCAAGAGACCCAGTACTTC.

Comment on this clonotype: A read error is possible here, since a much larger clone lies one base away. V gene TRBV5-1 combines with J gene TRBJ1-3; D is undetermined. CDR1 is SGHRS, CDR2 YFSETQ, per germline. CDR3 length: 14 amino acids. The DNA for the CDR3 is TGCGCCAGCAGCCTCGAGAGCTCTGGAAACACCGTATATTTT. It specifies CASSLESSGNTVYF. The entire variable domain, with the rest obtained from reference TRBV5-1 and TRBJ1-3, is as follows: KAGVTQTPRYLIKTRGQQVTLSCSPISGHRSVSWYQQTPGQGLQFLFEYFSETQRNKGNFPGRFSGRQFSNSRSEMNVSTLELGDSALYLCASSLESSGNTVYFGEGSWLTVV.

The chain links TRBV25-1 to TRBJ1-2; perhaps TRBD1 as D (6 bases). V was shortened by 4 bases and J by 9 bases, with 12 bases between the two germline ends. The CDR3 consists of 12 residues. The germline V gene has CDR1 MGHDK and CDR2 SYGVNS. DNA of the CDR3: TGTGCCAGCAGTGTAAGGGGGGATCGCTACACCTTC. Translation: CASSVRGDRYTF.

This clonotype was seen at least ten times. The rearrangement uses TRBV10-3 and TRBJ2-7; 7 bases align to TRBD1. This CDR3 is 15 amino acids long. CDR1 is ENHRY and CDR2 is SYGVKD in the germline V gene. V gave up 1 base and J gave up 2 bases; unmatched junction bases: 5. The CDR3 region has the DNA TGTGCCATCAGTGAGTTCACAGGGGTTCCCTACGAGCAGTACTTC. It yields the protein CAISEFTGVPYEQYF.

This clonotype was seen repeatedly, ten times or more. This chain links TRBV2 with TRBJ1-2; 9 bases fit TRBD1. This CDR3 is built from 14 residues. V lost 6 bases, J lost 5 bases, and 7 bases stayed unmatched. In germline, CDR1 is SNHLY, CDR2 FYNNEI. CDR3 nucleotides: TGTGCCAGCAGACGGACAGGGGTCGAATATGGCTACACCTTC. Translation: CASRRTGVEYGYTF.

Comments on this clonotype: The CDR3 ends on some other residue instead of the conserved phenylalanine or tryptophan, so this is likely a read error. V usage is TRBV12-5 and J usage is TRBJ2-5; 8 positions agree with TRBD1. Trimming removed 3 bases from V and 5 bases from J; junction bases left unmatched: 11. Germline V CDR1 and CDR2: LGHNT, FRNRAP. The CDR3 runs to 16 residues. CDR3: CASGLHSGQGGETQYV. The CDR3 nucleotides are TGTGCTAGTGGTTTACACTCCGGACAGGGTGGGGAGACCCAGTACGTC.

The rearrangement joins TRBV7-9 to TRBJ2-3; D possibly corresponds to TRBD2 (6 bases). The germline CDR1 and CDR2 sequences are SEHNR and FQNEAQ (reference sequence). V lost 5 bases and J 2 bases, leaving 14 bases between the germline ends. The CDR3 extends over 15 amino acids. The CDR3 DNA sequence: TGTGCCAGCAGCCCCCGGACTACACTCACAGATACGCAGTATTTT. This encodes CASSPRTTLTDTQYF.

Turning to this clonotype: At one of its ends the junction is not consistent with the germline gene, which may arise from a read error. The chain recombines TRBV9 with TRBJ2-5; TRBD2 agrees at 11 bases. This CDR3 contains 16 residues. Germline V lookup: CDR1 SGDLS, CDR2 YYNGEE. The CDR3 nucleotides are TGTGCCAGCGGCGTAGGACTAGCGGGCTTACAAGAGACCCAGTACTTC. This gives the protein CASGVGLAGLQETQYF.

This clonotype has at least ten counts. This chain uses TRBV10-2 with TRBJ2-5, with 8 bases lining up with TRBD1. The length of the CDR3 is 14 residues. V gave up 7 bases and J gave up 4 bases; unmatched junction bases: 8. The germline V gene encodes CDR1 WSHSY and CDR2 SAAADI. CDR3 sequence: CASKTTGVTETQYF. The CDR3 DNA is TGCGCCAGCAAGACGACAGGGGTTACAGAGACCCAGTACTTC.

At least ten counts were recorded for this clonotype. This chain connects TRBV2 to TRBJ1-5, with D hard to call. This CDR3 spans 14 amino acids. With 5 bases removed from V and 3 bases from J, the gap between germline ends came to 11 bases. The germline CDR1 and CDR2 sequences are SNHLY and FYNNEI. CDR3 region: CASSLEEVNQPQHF. Here the CDR3 DNA reads TGTGCCAGCAGTCTTGAAGAGGTCAATCAGCCCCAGCATTTT.

This clonotype turned up a few times. V is TRBV5-6 and J is TRBJ2-5, with D hard to call. Trimming stripped 0 bases from V and 0 bases from J, with 9 bases between. CDR1 is SGHDT and CDR2 is YYEEEE in the germline V gene. This CDR3 has 15 residues. CDR3 DNA: TGTGCCAGCAGCTTGGTGACTTTGTACCAAGAGACCCAGTACTTC. Amino acids: CASSLVTLYQETQYF.

This chain joins TRBV24-1 and TRBJ2-6; D unresolved. CDR1 and CDR2 from the germline V gene are KGHDR and SFDVKD. V was clipped by 3 bases and J by 0 bases, with 8 bases between them. This CDR3 comprises 16 residues. CDR3 sequence (DNA): TGTGCCACCAGTGATCCCCAAAGCTCTGGGGCCAACGTCCTGACTTTC. The encoded protein is CATSDPQSSGANVLTF.

Here the CDR3 DNA reads TGTGCCAGCAGTGAACGCGGGACAGGTCGGGTGGAGCAGTACTTC. Translated, it gives CASSERGTGRVEQYF. The chain is built from TRBV25-1 and TRBJ2-7, with 8 bases aligning to TRBD1. CDR3 length: 15 amino acids. Germline lookup yields CDR1 MGHDK and CDR2 SYGVNS. V trimming: 2 bases; J trimming: 7 bases; junction bases outside the gene matches: 10.

This clonotype was detected ten times or more. The chain uses TRBV7-6 and TRBJ2-7, with D perhaps matching TRBD1 (6 bases). CDR1 and CDR2 (germline): SGHVS, FNYEAQ. CDR3 size: 17 residues. V lost 1 base and J 4 bases, leaving 20 bases between the germline ends. The CDR3 is CASSLGGQGASGYEQYF. CDR3 nucleotides: TGTGCCAGCAGCTTAGGGGGGCAGGGAGCGTCCGGGTACGAGCAGTACTTC.